This T cell receptor beta chain was obtained from a study of shared clonotypes between healthy human individuals. Assay used: immunoSEQ multiplex PCR; TCRdb lists only in-frame clones, some missing. The profile shows hundreds of thousands of clones, 60% to 75% of them singletons. This receptor was taken from a woman in her twenties or thirties in good health. The sequenced material came from memory CD4+ T cells sorted from blood. Specified subset: CD45RA-negative fraction.

CDR3 region: CASSRGLNTEAFF. As DNA, the CDR3 is TGTGCCAGCAGCAGGGGGCTGAACACTGAAGCTTTCTTT. The chain carries TRBV6-4 and TRBJ1-1; the match to TRBD1 covers 8 bases. Germline lookup yields CDR1 MRHNA and CDR2 SNTAGT. The J segment lost 0 bases and the V segment lost 6 bases, leaving 0 bases of the junction unmatched. The CDR3 extends over 13 amino acids.